The 27 T cell receptor beta chains below come from one sample, sequenced in a study of blood T cell dynamics during melanoma immunotherapy (dated by TCRdb to 2020 to 2021). What the time point label conveys for this sample: pre-treatment baseline. Library prep was done by the immunoSEQ multiplex PCR assay. This immuneACCESS table, as held by TCRdb, lists in-frame sequences with V and J called but not all clones. Of the missing ones, under half trace to an unresolved V gene in checked studies; the others have no known cause. Present in this sample are over 10,000 clones, 92% of which were seen just once. Clones ranked in the top ten supply around 0.2% of the sample. Material: effector memory CD8+ T cells from blood, obtained from a patient treated with checkpoint blockade. Receptors were obtained from a human donor with melanoma.

This clone was counted a single time. The chain's CDR3 is CAAGLTYNEQFF. As DNA, the CDR3 is TGTGCGGCGGGGTTAACCTACAATGAGCAGTTCTTC. The chain couples TRBV25-1 to TRBJ2-1; a weak D match, TRBD2 (6 bases). The CDR3 contains 12 residues. The germline V gene encodes CDR1 MGHDK and CDR2 SYGVNS.

This chain joins TRBV29-1 and TRBJ2-5; TRBD1 agrees at 8 bases. Germline V gene lookup returns CDR1 SQVTM and CDR2 ANQGSEA. V lost 3 bases to trimming and J lost 0 bases; unmatched junction nucleotides: 6. The CDR3 spans 15 residues. The DNA of the CDR3 is TGCAGCGTTGAGACGGACAGGGAGTACCAAGAGACCCAGTACTTC. Its translation: CSVETDREYQETQYF.

The V and J genes are TRBV4-1 and TRBJ1-3; unclear D gene. CDR3 length equals 13 residues. Germline assignment: CDR1 MGHRA and CDR2 YSYEKL. Trimming stripped 0 bases from V and 8 bases from J, with 8 bases between. CDR3 bases: TGCGCCAGCAGCCAAGATCAACGGGACACCATATATTTT. This translates into CASSQDQRDTIYF.

CDR3 in DNA: TGTGCCAGTACGACTAGCGGGACTTTCCATACGCAGTATTTT. Translated: CASTTSGTFHTQYF. The chain is built from TRBV19 and TRBJ2-3; 11 nucleotides line up with TRBD2. Germline CDR1 and CDR2: LNHDA and SQIVND (reference sequence). Trimming at V came to 7 bases and at J to 7 bases, leaving 7 bases not matched to a gene. The CDR3 sequence is 14 residues long.

The chain has TRBV28 and TRBJ2-7; D gene ambiguous. V lost 6 bases and J 1 base, leaving 16 bases between the germline ends. The CDR3 is 15 amino acids. The germline gives CDR1 MDHEN, CDR2 SYDVKM. The CDR3 loop is CASSLRGLNSYEQYF. CDR3 sequence (DNA): TGTGCCAGCAGCCTGAGAGGATTAAATTCCTACGAGCAGTACTTC.

The V gene is TRBV11-2, the J gene TRBJ2-7; D gene uncertain. CDR1 and CDR2 from the germline V gene are SGHAT and FQNNGV. CDR3 size: 13 residues. V shed 4 bases and J shed 1 base, with 8 bases lying between them. CDR3 DNA: TGTGCCAGCAGCTCGGTAAGATCCTACGAGCAGTACTTC. It translates to CASSSVRSYEQYF.

V is TRBV11-2 and J is TRBJ2-1, with 7 bases aligning to TRBD2. CDR3 length: 17 amino acids. The V gene end was trimmed by 5 bases and the J gene end by 8 bases; junction bases not matched to a gene: 18. CDR1 is SGHAT, CDR2 FQNNGV, per germline. The CDR3 nucleotides read TGTGCCAGCAGCCGGATTTATGGGGGAGGGTCTTCAGATGAGCAGTTCTTC. This translates into CASSRIYGGGSSDEQFF.

V and J are TRBV27 and TRBJ2-7, with D perhaps given as TRBD1 or TRBD2 (5 bases each). This CDR3 contains 15 residues. V lost 5 bases and J 4 bases, leaving 18 bases between the germline ends. CDR1 and CDR2 from the germline V gene are MNHEY and SMNVEV (reference sequence). Here the CDR3 reads CASSPETGTQYEQYF. CDR3 in DNA: TGTGCCAGCAGTCCTGAAACCGGGACCCAATACGAGCAGTACTTC.

V usage is TRBV29-1 and J usage is TRBJ1-2; 7 bases line up with TRBD1. Germline V gene lookup returns CDR1 SQVTM and CDR2 ANQGSEA. The J segment lost 6 bases and the V segment lost 0 bases, leaving 4 bases of the junction unmatched. The CDR3 contains 13 residues. CDR3 sequence (DNA): TGCAGCGTTGAAGACAGGGGGAGCGATGGCTACACCTTC. Translation gives CSVEDRGSDGYTF. Combining the CDR3 with reference TRBV29-1 and TRBJ1-2 gives the whole variable domain SAVISQKPSRDICQRGTSLTIQCQVDSQVTMMFWYRQQPGQSLTLIATANQGSEATYESGFVIDKFPISRPNLTFSTLTVSNMSPEDSSIYLCSVEDRGSDGYTFGSGTRLTVV.

This clone was observed once. The chain has TRBV19 and TRBJ2-7; D gene uncertain. Trimming cost V 7 bases and J 4 bases, with 11 bases left between them. This CDR3 region has 12 residues. The germline gives CDR1 LNHDA, CDR2 SQIVND (reference sequence). CDR3 in DNA: TGTGCCAGTACGGACGGAGTTTACGAGCAGTACTTC. Protein product: CASTDGVYEQYF.

The count of this clone is one. The chain is built from TRBV11-2 and TRBJ2-2, with no clear D. The CDR3 is 13 amino acids. The V end was cut by 0 bases, the J end by 6 bases, with 5 bases between. Per the germline V gene, CDR1 is SGHAT and CDR2 is FQNNGV. The CDR3: CASSLDIPGELFF. Written as DNA, the CDR3 is TGTGCCAGCAGCTTAGATATTCCCGGGGAGCTGTTTTTT.

The chain employs TRBV29-1 and TRBJ2-7, with D hard to call. The V end was cut by 6 bases, the J end by 3 bases, with 18 bases between. The CDR3 consists of 14 residues. CDR1 SQVTM and CDR2 ANQGSEA come from the germline V gene. As DNA, the CDR3 is TGCAGCGTAGCCGGGTCAATAAACGTCTACGAGCAGTACTTC. Translated, it gives CSVAGSINVYEQYF.

The chain joins TRBV6-5 to TRBJ1-2; 7 nucleotides line up with TRBD1. J was trimmed by 2 bases and V by 5 bases; bases with no gene match: 2. CDR3 length: 13 residues. The V gene's germline CDR1 is MNHEY and CDR2 SVGAGI. DNA of the CDR3: TGTGCCAGCAGTGGACAGGCGAACTATGGCTACACCTTC. This codes for CASSGQANYGYTF.

J is TRBJ2-1 and V is TRBV4-1, with D possibly TRBD2 on 6 matching bases. V was cut by 2 bases and J by 0 bases, with 8 bases left in between. CDR3 length equals 15 residues. Germline CDR1 MGHRA, CDR2 YSYEKL. CDR3 sequence reads: CASSQLADSYNEQFF. CDR3 in DNA: TGCGCCAGCAGCCAATTAGCGGACTCCTACAATGAGCAGTTCTTC.

This CDR3 reads CSVGTGYQETQYF. The CDR3 DNA reads TGCAGCGTTGGGACAGGATACCAAGAGACCCAGTACTTC. The chain couples TRBV29-1 to TRBJ2-5, with TRBD1 matching over 7 bases. This CDR3 contains 13 residues. Germline lookup yields CDR1 SQVTM and CDR2 ANQGSEA. J gave up 0 bases and V 4 bases, and 2 bases lay outside the gene matches.

The chain joins TRBV4-3 to TRBJ1-2; perhaps TRBD1 as D (6 bases). The V gene lost 3 bases and the J gene lost 2 bases, with 13 bases spanning the gap. The germline gives CDR1 LGHNA, CDR2 YSLEER. This CDR3 contains 15 residues. CDR3 protein: CASSHLNGGNYGYTF. CDR3 nucleotides: TGCGCCAGCAGCCACCTAAACGGGGGCAACTATGGCTACACCTTC.

J is TRBJ1-1 and V is TRBV18; tentative D call: TRBD1 (6 bases). Germline CDR1 is KGHSH and CDR2 is LQKENI. The CDR3 runs to 14 residues. Trimming left V 4 bases short and J 6 bases short, with 15 bases between. CDR3 nucleotides: TGTGCCAGCTCACAAGAAGGGACACTTTCTGAAGCTTTCTTT. This gives the protein CASSQEGTLSEAFF.

This clone was recorded once. The rearrangement links TRBV10-3 to TRBJ1-5; D is unclear. The CDR3 runs 13 residues. Trimming cost V 3 bases and J 2 bases, with 5 bases left between them. Germline V lookup: CDR1 ENHRY, CDR2 SYGVKD. The CDR3 bases are TGTGCCATCAGTGATCTTGGCAATCAGCCCCAGCATTTT. This sequence encodes CAISDLGNQPQHF.

CDR3 in amino acids: CASSRRDPDEKLFF. In nucleotides, the CDR3 is TGTGCCAGCAGCCGAAGGGACCCTGATGAAAAACTGTTTTTT. This chain links TRBV6-6 with TRBJ1-4, with D possibly TRBD1 on 5 matching bases. CDR1 is MNHNY and CDR2 is SVGAGI in the germline V gene (reference sequence). CDR3 length: 14 amino acids. V lost 6 bases and J 6 bases, leaving 14 bases between the germline ends.

The V and J genes are TRBV28 and TRBJ2-7; TRBD2 is a possible D gene (6 bases). Germline CDR1 reads MDHEN; CDR2 reads SYDVKM. V gave up 3 bases and J gave up 0 bases, with 12 bases separating them. The CDR3 sequence is 15 residues long. The CDR3 region has the DNA TGTGCCAGCAGTTTTAGTCCGGAGGGCTCCTACGAGCAGTACTTC. It is translated as CASSFSPEGSYEQYF.

The J gene is TRBJ2-2, the V gene TRBV4-1; D is uncertain. V was trimmed by 1 base and J by 5 bases, leaving 2 bases between them. The CDR3 is made up of 12 amino acids. In germline, CDR1 is MGHRA, CDR2 YSYEKL. CDR3 sequence reads: CASSQGTGELFF. The CDR3 DNA is TGCGCCAGCAGCCAAGGGACCGGGGAGCTGTTTTTT.

The V gene is TRBV27, the J gene TRBJ1-2, with D hard to call. Germline loops: CDR1 MNHEY, CDR2 SMNVEV (reference sequence). With 6 bases removed from V and 4 bases from J, the gap between germline ends came to 12 bases. CDR3 length: 13 amino acids. Here the CDR3 DNA reads TGTGCCAGCAGCTACGACACATCCTATGGCTACACCTTC. It is translated as CASSYDTSYGYTF.

V is TRBV6-1 and J is TRBJ2-2; 9 bases agree with TRBD1. Germline loops: CDR1 MNHNS, CDR2 SASEGT. The CDR3 is 17 amino acids. V dropped 3 bases and J dropped 4; count of bases not matched to a gene: 9. Here the CDR3 reads CASSDPQGDRVTGELFF. For the CDR3, the DNA is TGTGCCAGCAGTGATCCCCAAGGGGACAGGGTCACCGGGGAGCTGTTTTTT.

The chain employs TRBV7-6 and TRBJ2-7, with no clear D. Looked up from germline, CDR1 is SGHVS and CDR2 is FNYEAQ. Trimming cost V 1 base and J 6 bases, with 13 bases left between them. The CDR3 sequence is 14 residues long. CDR3 bases: TGTGCCAGCAGCTTAGACTGGACGTCGCTCGAGCAGTACTTC. Residues: CASSLDWTSLEQYF. Variable domain in full (rest from reference TRBV7-6 and TRBJ2-7): GAGVSQSPRYKVTKRGQDVALRCDPISGHVSLYWYRQALGQGPEFLTYFNYEAQQDKSGLPNDRFSAERPEGSISTLTIQRTEQRDSAMYRCASSLDWTSLEQYFGPGTRLTVT.

V and J are TRBV27 and TRBJ1-3; D gene unclear. CDR1 is MNHEY and CDR2 is SMNVEV in the germline V gene (reference sequence). Trimming removed 5 bases at V and 4 bases at J, with 9 bases between. This CDR3 has 13 residues. This chain's CDR3 is CASSTLTGNTIYF. The CDR3, as DNA: TGTGCCAGCAGTACCTTGACAGGAAACACCATATATTTT.

The V call is TRBV28, the J call TRBJ1-2, with TRBD1 identical over 9 bases. CDR3 size: 13 residues. The junction had 4 bases not matched to a gene; V was cut back by 5 bases and J by 6 bases. Per the germline V gene, CDR1 is MDHEN and CDR2 is SYDVKM. This chain's CDR3 is CASSRTGEDGYTF. CDR3 in DNA: TGTGCCAGCAGTCGGACAGGGGAGGATGGCTACACCTTC.

The V and J genes are TRBV19 and TRBJ2-1; D possibly corresponds to TRBD1 (5 bases). CDR1 is LNHDA and CDR2 is SQIVND in the germline V gene (reference sequence). The CDR3 loop spans 16 amino acids. The V and J ends lost 7 bases and 0 bases respectively, with 16 bases between them. In DNA, the CDR3 is TGTGCCAGTACCCCCTGGGCGCAGGGCTCCTACAATGAGCAGTTCTTC. Its translation: CASTPWAQGSYNEQFF.